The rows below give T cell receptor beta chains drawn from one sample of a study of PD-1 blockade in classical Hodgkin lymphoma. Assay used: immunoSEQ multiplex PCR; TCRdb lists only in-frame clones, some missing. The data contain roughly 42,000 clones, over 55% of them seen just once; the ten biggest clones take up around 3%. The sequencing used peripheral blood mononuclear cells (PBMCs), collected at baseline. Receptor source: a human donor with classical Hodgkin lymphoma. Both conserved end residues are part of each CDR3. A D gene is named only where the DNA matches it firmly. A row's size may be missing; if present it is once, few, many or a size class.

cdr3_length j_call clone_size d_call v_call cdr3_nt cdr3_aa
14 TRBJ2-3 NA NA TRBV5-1 TGCGCCAGCAGCCACGACAGAATCACAGATACGCAGTATTTT CASSHDRITDTQYF
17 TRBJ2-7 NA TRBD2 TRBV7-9 TGTGCCAGCAGCCCACCCTACCGACTAGCGGGTCGTGGAGAGCAGTACTTC CASSPPYRLAGRGEQYF
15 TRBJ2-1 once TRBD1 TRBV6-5 TGTGCCAGCAGTCTAGTCACAGGGGGCTACAATGAGCAGTTCTTC CASSLVTGGYNEQFF
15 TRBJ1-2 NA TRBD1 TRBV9 TGTGCCAGCAGCGTTCTATCGACAGGGAGGGATGGCTACACCTTC CASSVLSTGRDGYTF
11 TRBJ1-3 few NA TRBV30 TGTGCCTGGAAGAGTGGAAACACCATATATTTT CAWKSGNTIYF
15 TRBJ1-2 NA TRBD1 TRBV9 TGTGCCAGCAGCGCCGGGACAGGGAGTAACTATGGCTACACCTTC CASSAGTGSNYGYTF
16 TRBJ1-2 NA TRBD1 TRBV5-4 TGTGCCAGCAGGGTAACAGGGGGGGAGTTGAACTATGGCTACACCTTC CASRVTGGELNYGYTF
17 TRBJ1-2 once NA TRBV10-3 TGTGCCATCAGCCCACTAGGGGGGGCATCAGCTAACTATGGCTACACCTTC CAISPLGGASANYGYTF
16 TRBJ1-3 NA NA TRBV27 TGTGCCAGCAGTTTCGGAAGAGGGGGGACTGGAAACACCATATATTTT CASSFGRGGTGNTIYF
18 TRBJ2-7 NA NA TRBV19 TGTGCCAGTAGTATAGTTCTCCTCCGGGACGGATTCTCCTACGAGCAGTACTTC CASSIVLLRDGFSYEQYF
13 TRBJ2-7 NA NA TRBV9 TGTGCCAGCAGCGTAGTCGGGGGCGGAGAGCAGTACTTC CASSVVGGGEQYF
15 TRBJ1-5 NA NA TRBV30 TGTGCCTGGAGTGACCAGGGAAGAGGCAATCAGCCCCAGCATTTT CAWSDQGRGNQPQHF
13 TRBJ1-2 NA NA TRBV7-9 TGTGCCAGCCGGTGGCAGACGGGTGATGGCTACACCTTC CASRWQTGDGYTF
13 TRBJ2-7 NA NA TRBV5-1 TGTGCCAGCAGCTATGGAGGGGGCTACGAGCAGTACTTC CASSYGGGYEQYF
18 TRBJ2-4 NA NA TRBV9 TGTGCCAGCAGCGTAGGATTCGCGACAGCCTCAGCCAAAAACATTCAGTACTTC CASSVGFATASAKNIQYF
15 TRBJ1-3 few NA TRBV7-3 TGTGCCAGCAGCAGAGACAGAAGCTCTGGAAACACCATATATTTT CASSRDRSSGNTIYF
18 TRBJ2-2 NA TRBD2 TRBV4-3 TGCGCCAGCAGCACCTTAGCGGGGGGGATAACGAACACCGGGGAGCTGTTTTTT CASSTLAGGITNTGELFF
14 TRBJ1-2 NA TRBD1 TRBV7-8 TGTGCCAGCAGCCTGGGACAGTTTAGTAACGGCTACACCTTC CASSLGQFSNGYTF
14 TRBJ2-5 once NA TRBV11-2 TGTGCCAGCAGCCCCCCGCGGGGTCAAGAGACCCAGTACTTC CASSPPRGQETQYF
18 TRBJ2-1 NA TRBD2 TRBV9 TGTGCCAGCAGCATCTACCTGACTAGCGGGGGGGTAAACAATGAGCAGTTCTTC CASSIYLTSGGVNNEQFF
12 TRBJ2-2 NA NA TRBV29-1 TGCAGCGTTGACAGGGGGGCCGGGGAGCTGTTTTTT CSVDRGAGELFF
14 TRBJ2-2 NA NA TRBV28 TGTGCCAGCAGTTCCCGGACGAGGACCGGGGAGCTGTTTTTT CASSSRTRTGELFF
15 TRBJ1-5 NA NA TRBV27 TGTGCCAGCAGTTTGGACGGCGCACACAATCAGCCCCAGCATTTT CASSLDGAHNQPQHF
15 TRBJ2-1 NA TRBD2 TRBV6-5 TGTGCCAGCAGTTACTTCGGCGGGAGTATCAGTGAGCAGTTCTTC CASSYFGGSISEQFF
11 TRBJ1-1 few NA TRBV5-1 TGCGCCAGCAGGCTGAACACTGAAGCTTTCTTT CASRLNTEAFF
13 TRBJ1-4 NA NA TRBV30 TGTGCCTGGATGGATTCCGGGAATGAAAAACTGTTTTTT CAWMDSGNEKLFF
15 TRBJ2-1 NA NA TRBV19 TGTGCCAGTAGTACTTCCGGGACCTCCTACAATGAGCAGTTCTTC CASSTSGTSYNEQFF
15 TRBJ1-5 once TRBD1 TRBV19 TGTGCCAGTTCGGGACAGGGGGCTAGCAATCAGCCCCAGCATTTT CASSGQGASNQPQHF
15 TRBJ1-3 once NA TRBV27 TGTGCCAGCAGTTTCAGTGGTCCCTCTGGAAACACCATATATTTT CASSFSGPSGNTIYF
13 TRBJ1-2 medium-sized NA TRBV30 TGTGCCTGGAGTGTAACGGGAAACTATGGCTACACCTTC CAWSVTGNYGYTF
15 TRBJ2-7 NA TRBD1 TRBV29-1 TGCAGCGTCCGGGGGACGGACAGGGAGTCCTACGAGCAGTACTTC CSVRGTDRESYEQYF
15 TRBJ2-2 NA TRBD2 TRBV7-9 TGTGCCAGCAGACTAAGCGGGAGGGGGACCGGGGAGCTGTTTTTT CASRLSGRGTGELFF
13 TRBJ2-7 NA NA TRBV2 TGTGTCTCCAAGGCGGGTGTGTCCTACGAGCAGTACTTC CVSKAGVSYEQYF
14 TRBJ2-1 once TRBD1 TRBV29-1 TGCAGCGTTATATGGGACAGGAGACTGAATGAGCAGTTCTTC CSVIWDRRLNEQFF
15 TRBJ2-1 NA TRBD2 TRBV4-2 TGTGCCAGCAGCCTCTCCGGGACTAGCGGCAATGAGCAGTTCTTC CASSLSGTSGNEQFF
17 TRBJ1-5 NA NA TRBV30 TGTGCCTGGAGTGCTGTAGGGCGGACGGGGGGGAACCAGCCCCAGCATTTT CAWSAVGRTGGNQPQHF
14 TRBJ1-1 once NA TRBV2 TGTGCCAGCAGTGAAGCAATCGGTAACACTGAAGCTTTCTTT CASSEAIGNTEAFF